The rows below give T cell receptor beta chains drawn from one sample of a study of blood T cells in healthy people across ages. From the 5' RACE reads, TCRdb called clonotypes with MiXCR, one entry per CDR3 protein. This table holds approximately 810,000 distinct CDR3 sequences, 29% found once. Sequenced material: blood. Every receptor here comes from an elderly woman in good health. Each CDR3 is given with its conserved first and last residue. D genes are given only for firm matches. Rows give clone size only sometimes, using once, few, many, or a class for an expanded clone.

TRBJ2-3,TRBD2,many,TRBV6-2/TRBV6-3,CASSYSSGGGTTDTQYF,TGTGCCAGCAGTTACTCGAGCGGCGGGGGGACCACAGATACGCAGTATTTT
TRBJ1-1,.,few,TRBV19,CASTDPRRGQMNTEAFF,TGTGCCAGCACAGACCCAAGGCGGGGGCAAATGAACACTGAAGCTTTCTTT
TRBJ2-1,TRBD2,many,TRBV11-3,CASSLRFAGGLDEQFF,TGTGCCAGCAGCTTAAGGTTTGCGGGGGGGCTTGATGAGCAGTTCTTC
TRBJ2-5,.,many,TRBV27,CASSRPGLQETQYF,TGTGCCAGCAGCAGGCCGGGACTGCAAGAGACCCAGTACTTC
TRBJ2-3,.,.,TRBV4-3,CASSQDPYGSTDTQYF,TGCGCCAGCAGCCAAGATCCTTACGGGAGCACCGATACGCAGTATTTT
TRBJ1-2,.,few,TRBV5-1,CASSSLFGSYGYTF,TGCGCCAGCAGCTCGCTATTCGGGAGCTATGGCTACACCTTC
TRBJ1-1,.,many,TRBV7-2,CASSLQRGTEAFF,TGTGCCAGCAGCTTACAAAGGGGGACTGAAGCTTTCTTT
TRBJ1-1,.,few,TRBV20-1,CSARRDKREAFF,TGCAGTGCTAGAAGGGATAAAAGGGAAGCTTTCTTT
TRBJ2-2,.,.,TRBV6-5,CASSYSWAPQGNTGELFF,TGTGCCAGCAGTTACTCGTGGGCTCCCCAGGGGAACACCGGGGAGCTGTTTTTT
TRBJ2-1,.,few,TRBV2,CASSARRGQYNEQFF,TGTGCCAGCAGTGCCAGGCGGGGGCAGTACAATGAGCAGTTCTTC
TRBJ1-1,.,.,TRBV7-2,CASNLGAAREAFF,TGTGCCAGCAACCTAGGGGCGGCTAGAGAAGCTTTCTTT
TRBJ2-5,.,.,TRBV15,CATSRYREETQYF,TGTGCCACCAGCAGATACAGGGAAGAGACCCAGTACTTC
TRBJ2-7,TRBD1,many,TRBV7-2,CASSLIGTGYYEQYF,TGTGCCAGCAGCTTAATCGGGACAGGGTACTACGAGCAGTACTTC
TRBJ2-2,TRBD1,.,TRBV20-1,CSARPPLGQVNTGELFF,TGCAGTGCTAGACCCCCTTTGGGACAGGTTAACACCGGGGAGCTGTTTTTT
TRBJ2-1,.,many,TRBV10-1,CASSEGSDYNEQFF,TGCGCCAGCAGTGAGGGGAGCGACTACAATGAGCAGTTCTTC
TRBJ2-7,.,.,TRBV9,CASSAYGGAYYEQYF,TGTGCCAGCAGCGCTTACGGCGGAGCCTACTACGAGCAGTACTTC
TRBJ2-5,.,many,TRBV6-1,CASRPDSLQETQYF,TGTGCCAGCAGGCCGGACAGTCTCCAAGAGACCCAGTACTTC
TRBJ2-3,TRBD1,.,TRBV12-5,CASGLPGDRWTDTQYF,TGTGCTAGTGGTTTGCCTGGGGACAGGTGGACAGATACGCAGTATTTT
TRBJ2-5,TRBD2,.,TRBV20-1,CSARAERGQETQYF,TGCAGTGCTAGAGCCGAGCGGGGACAAGAGACCCAGTACTTC
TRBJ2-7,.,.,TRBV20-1,CSAISQLSYEQYF,TGCAGTGCTATAAGCCAGCTCTCCTACGAGCAGTACTTC
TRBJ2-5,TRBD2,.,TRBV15,CATSIRAGGQETQYF,TGTGCCACCAGCATTAGAGCGGGGGGTCAAGAGACCCAGTACTTC
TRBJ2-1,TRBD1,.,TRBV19,CASSLGDRGFGEQFF,TGTGCCAGTAGTCTGGGGGACAGGGGGTTTGGTGAGCAGTTCTTC
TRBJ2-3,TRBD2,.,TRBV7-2,CASSPRLAGFTDTQYF,TGTGCCAGCAGCCCGCGACTAGCGGGGTTCACAGATACGCAGTATTTT
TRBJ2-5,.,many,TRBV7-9,CASSPLGALGETQYF,TGTGCCAGCAGCCCGTTAGGGGCGTTAGGAGAGACCCAGTACTTC
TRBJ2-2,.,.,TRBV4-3,CASSQDYRVTGELFF,TGCGCCAGCAGCCAAGACTACAGAGTCACCGGGGAGCTGTTTTTT
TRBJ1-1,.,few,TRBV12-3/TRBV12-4,CASSPDGQINTEAFF,TGTGCCAGCAGCCCCGACGGACAGATTAACACTGAAGCTTTCTTT
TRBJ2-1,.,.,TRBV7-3,CASSLMEWADNEQFF,TGTGCCAGCAGCTTAATGGAATGGGCGGACAATGAGCAGTTCTTC
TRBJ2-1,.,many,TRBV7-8,CASTFDGHLYNEQFF,TGTGCCAGCACCTTCGATGGACACCTCTACAATGAGCAGTTCTTC
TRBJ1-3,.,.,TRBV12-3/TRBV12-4,CASRDPGGPPGNTIYF,TGTGCCAGCAGAGACCCGGGGGGCCCTCCTGGAAACACCATATATTTT
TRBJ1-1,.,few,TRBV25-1,CASSGLDGPTRAFF,TGTGCCAGCAGTGGATTGGACGGCCCTACGCGAGCTTTCTTT
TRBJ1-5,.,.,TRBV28,CASSSASNQPQHF,TGTGCCAGCAGTTCCGCTAGCAATCAGCCCCAGCATTTT
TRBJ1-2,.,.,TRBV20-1,CSARTGRAYGYTF,TGCAGTGCTAGAACGGGACGGGCCTATGGCTACACCTTC
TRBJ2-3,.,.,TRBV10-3,CAISDSTGGTDTQYF,TGTGCCATCAGTGATTCCACGGGGGGCACAGATACGCAGTATTTT
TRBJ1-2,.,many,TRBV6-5,CASSYSILVEYGYTF,TGTGCCAGCAGTTACTCGATCCTAGTCGAATATGGCTACACCTTC
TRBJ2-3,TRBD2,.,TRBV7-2,CASSFGSGGTDTQYF,TGTGCCAGCAGCTTTGGAAGCGGGGGCACAGATACGCAGTATTTT
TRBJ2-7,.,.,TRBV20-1,CSARQKSCEQYF,TGCAGTGCTAGACAGAAGTCCTGCGAGCAGTACTTC
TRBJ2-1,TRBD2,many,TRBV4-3,CASSQGLAGDRGQFF,TGCGCCAGCAGCCAAGGGCTAGCGGGGGATAGGGGGCAGTTCTTC
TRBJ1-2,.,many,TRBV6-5,CASSYFPSVRPNYGYTF,TGTGCCAGCAGTTACTTTCCATCGGTTCGCCCGAACTATGGCTACACCTTC
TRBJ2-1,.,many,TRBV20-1,CSVFGGLSYNEQFF,TGCAGTGTATTCGGGGGGCTCTCCTACAATGAGCAGTTCTTC
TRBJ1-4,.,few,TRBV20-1,CSARGGANEKLFF,TGCAGTGCTAGAGGGGGGGCTAATGAAAAACTGTTTTTT
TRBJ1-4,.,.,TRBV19,CASSAEWEATNEKLFF,TGTGCCAGTAGTGCAGAGTGGGAAGCAACTAATGAAAAACTGTTTTTT
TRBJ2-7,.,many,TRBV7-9,CASSRGESYEQYF,TGTGCCAGCAGCAGGGGAGAGTCCTACGAGCAGTACTTC
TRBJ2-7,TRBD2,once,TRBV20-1,CSAPTSETYEQYF,TGCAGTGCCCCGACTAGCGAGACCTACGAGCAGTACTTC
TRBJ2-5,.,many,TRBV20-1,CSAGGGTETQYF,TGCAGTGCTGGTGGGGGGACGGAGACCCAGTACTTC
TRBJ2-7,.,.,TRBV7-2,CASSLELGIYEQYF,TGTGCCAGCAGCTTAGAATTGGGGATCTACGAGCAGTACTTC
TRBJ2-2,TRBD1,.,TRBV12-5,CASGLWQGETGELFF,TGTGCTAGTGGTTTGTGGCAGGGGGAAACCGGGGAGCTGTTTTTT
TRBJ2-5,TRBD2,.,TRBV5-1,CASSYGLSGGQYQETQYF,TGCGCCAGCAGCTACGGACTATCGGGGGGGCAGTACCAAGAGACCCAGTACTTC
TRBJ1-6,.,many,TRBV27,CASKTTGSMNSPLHF,TGTGCCAGCAAAACTACAGGGTCGATGAATTCACCCCTCCACTTT